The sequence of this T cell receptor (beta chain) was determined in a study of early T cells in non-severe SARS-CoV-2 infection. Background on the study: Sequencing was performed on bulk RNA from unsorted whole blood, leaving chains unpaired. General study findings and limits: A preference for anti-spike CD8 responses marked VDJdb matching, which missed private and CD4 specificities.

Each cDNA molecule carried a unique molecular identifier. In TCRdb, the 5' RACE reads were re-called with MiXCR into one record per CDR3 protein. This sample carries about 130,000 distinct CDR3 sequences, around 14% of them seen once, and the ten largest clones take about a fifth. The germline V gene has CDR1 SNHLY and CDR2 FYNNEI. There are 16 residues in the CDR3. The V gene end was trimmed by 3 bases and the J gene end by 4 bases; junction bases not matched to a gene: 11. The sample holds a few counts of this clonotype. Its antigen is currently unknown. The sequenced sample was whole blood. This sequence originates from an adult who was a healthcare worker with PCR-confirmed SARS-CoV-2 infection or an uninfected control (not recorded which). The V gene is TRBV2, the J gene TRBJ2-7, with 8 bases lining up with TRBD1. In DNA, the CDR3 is TGTGCCAGCAGTGATGCATTACGGACAGGGCGATACGAGCAGTACTTC. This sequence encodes CASSDALRTGRYEQYF. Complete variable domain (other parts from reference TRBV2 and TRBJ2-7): EPEVTQTPSHQVTQMGQEVILRCVPISNHLYFYWYRQILGQKVEFLVSFYNNEISEKSEIFDDQFSVERPDGSNFTLKIRSTKLEDSAMYFCASSDALRTGRYEQYFGPGTRLTVT.